One and the same sample provided the 9 T cell receptor beta chains below, sequenced in a study of blood T cell repertoires in COVID-19. Method: immunoSEQ multiplex PCR; TCRdb's copy keeps in-frame clones and lacks some. In the table there are around 130,000 clones, approximately 87% of which are singletons. The sequenced material came from peripheral blood. The receptors were gathered from a woman in her fifties or sixties with acute or convalescent COVID-19.

The chain uses TRBV2 and TRBJ2-7; 8 bases agree with TRBD1. The ends lost 7 bases at V and 2 bases at J; junction bases unmatched: 13. The germline CDR1 and CDR2 sequences are SNHLY and FYNNEI. The CDR3 is made up of 16 amino acids. The CDR3 protein is CASIHGQGGIPYEQYF. The CDR3 DNA reads as TGTGCCAGCATCCATGGACAGGGAGGTATACCCTACGAGCAGTACTTC.

This clone was recorded once. The V call is TRBV7-9, the J call TRBJ1-2, with a possible D match to TRBD1 (5 bases). From germline, CDR1 is SEHNR and CDR2 FQNEAQ (reference sequence). The CDR3 has 15 residues. V dropped 5 bases and J dropped 0 bases, with 13 bases sitting between them. CDR3 protein: CASSPQGRANYGYTF. The DNA of the CDR3 is TGTGCCAGCAGCCCCCAGGGCCGAGCTAACTATGGCTACACCTTC.

The V gene is TRBV11-2, the J gene TRBJ2-7, with TRBD2 identical over 8 bases. The CDR3 runs to 14 residues. Unmatched junction bases numbered 1, after V lost 1 base and J lost 2 bases. Germline CDR1 SGHAT, CDR2 FQNNGV. The CDR3 DNA reads TGTGCCAGCAGCTTAGCGGGAGGGCCCTACGAGCAGTACTTC. It yields the protein CASSLAGGPYEQYF.

V and J are TRBV7-9 and TRBJ1-2; a weak D match, TRBD1 (6 bases). Trimming removed 5 bases from V and 3 bases from J, with 16 bases in between. Germline V lookup: CDR1 SEHNR, CDR2 FQNEAQ (reference sequence). CDR3 length: 15 amino acids. CDR3 bases: TGTGCCAGCAGCCCAGGACAGTCGGTGGACTATGGCTACACCTTC. Translation gives CASSPGQSVDYGYTF. Looking up the rest from reference TRBV7-9 and TRBJ1-2 gives the full variable domain: DTGVSQNPRHKITKRGQNVTFRCDPISEHNRLYWYRQTLGQGPEFLTYFQNEAQLEKSRLLSDRFSAERPKGSFSTLEIQRTEQGDSAMYLCASSPGQSVDYGYTFGSGTRLTVV.

This clone was seen just once. The rearrangement joins TRBV28 to TRBJ1-1, with D maybe TRBD1 (5 bases). V was pared by 7 bases and J by 6 bases, with 9 bases between. The CDR3 loop spans 11 amino acids. Germline values: CDR1 MDHEN, CDR2 SYDVKM. CDR3: CASNRLSEAFF. The CDR3 DNA reads TGTGCCAGCAACAGGTTGTCTGAAGCTTTCTTT.

This clone was detected only once. The chain has TRBV11-3 and TRBJ1-1; 7 bases map to TRBD1. Germline values: CDR1 SGHNT, CDR2 YENEEA. With V trimmed by 5 bases and J by 11 bases, 8 bases remained unmatched. The CDR3 is 12 amino acids. CDR3 nucleotides: TGTGCCAGCAGCCCCGGAACAGGGGACGCTTTCTTT. As protein: CASSPGTGDAFF.

This clone was detected ten times or more. The chain carries TRBV18 and TRBJ2-3; weak D call: TRBD2 (6 bases). Germline CDR1 KGHSH, CDR2 LQKENI. The CDR3 sequence is 15 residues long. V was pared by 2 bases and J by 4 bases, with 13 bases between. Here the CDR3 reads CASSPFGGSPDTQYF. DNA of the CDR3: TGTGCCAGCTCACCATTTGGAGGGAGTCCAGATACGCAGTATTTT.

The chain recombines TRBV19 with TRBJ1-3; TRBD1 matches 8 bases. In germline, CDR1 is LNHDA, CDR2 SQIVND (reference sequence). Germline trimming cut 3 bases from V and 4 bases from J; bases unmatched to any gene: 2. The CDR3 covers 14 residues. The CDR3: CASSIGQGGNTIYF. Written as DNA, the CDR3 is TGTGCCAGTAGTATCGGACAGGGAGGAAACACCATATATTTT.

The chain carries TRBV7-9 and TRBJ1-1; a weak D match, TRBD1 (5 bases). CDR1 is SEHNR, CDR2 FQNEAQ, per germline (reference sequence). Trimming took off 3 bases at V and 7 bases at J, with 12 bases between the two ends. This CDR3 has 13 residues. The CDR3 loop reads CASSFSGTFEAFF. The CDR3 DNA follows: TGTGCCAGCAGCTTCTCCGGGACTTTTGAAGCTTTCTTT.